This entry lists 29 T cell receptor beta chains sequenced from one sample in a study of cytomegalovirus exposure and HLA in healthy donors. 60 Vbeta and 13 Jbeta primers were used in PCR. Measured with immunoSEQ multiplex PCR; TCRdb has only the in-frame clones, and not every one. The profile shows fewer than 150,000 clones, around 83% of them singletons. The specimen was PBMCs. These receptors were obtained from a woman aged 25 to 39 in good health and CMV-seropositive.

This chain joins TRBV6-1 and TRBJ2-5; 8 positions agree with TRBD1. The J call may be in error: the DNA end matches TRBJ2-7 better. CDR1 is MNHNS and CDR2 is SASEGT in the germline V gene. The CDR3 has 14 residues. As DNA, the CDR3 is TGTGCCAGCAGAGAGATGGACAGGGCCTACGAGCAGTACTTC. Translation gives CASREMDRAYEQYF.

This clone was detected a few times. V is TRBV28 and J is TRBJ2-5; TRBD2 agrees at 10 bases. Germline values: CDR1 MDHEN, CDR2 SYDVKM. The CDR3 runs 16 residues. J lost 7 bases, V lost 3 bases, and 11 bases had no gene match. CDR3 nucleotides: TGTGCCAGCAGTTTGGTCCTAGCGGGAGTCTCGTGGACCCAGTACTTC. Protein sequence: CASSLVLAGVSWTQYF.

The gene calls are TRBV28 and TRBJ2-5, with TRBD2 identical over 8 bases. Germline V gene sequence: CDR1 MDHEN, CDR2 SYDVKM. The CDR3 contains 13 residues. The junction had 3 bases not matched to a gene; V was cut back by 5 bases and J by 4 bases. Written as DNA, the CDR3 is TGTGCCAGCAGTGGACTAGCCCCAGAGACCCAGTACTTC. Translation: CASSGLAPETQYF. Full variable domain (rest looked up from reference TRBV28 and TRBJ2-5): DVKVTQSSRYLVKRTGEKVFLECVQDMDHENMFWYRQDPGLGLRLIYFSYDVKMKEKGDIPEGYSVSREKKERFSLILESASTNQTSMYLCASSGLAPETQYFGPGTRLLVL.

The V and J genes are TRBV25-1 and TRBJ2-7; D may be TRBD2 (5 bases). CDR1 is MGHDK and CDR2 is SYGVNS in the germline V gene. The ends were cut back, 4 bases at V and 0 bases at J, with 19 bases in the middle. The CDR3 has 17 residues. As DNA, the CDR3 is TGTGCCAGCAGTGCCTCCCCCGGGGTGGGTAGCTCCTACGAGCAGTACTTC. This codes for CASSASPGVGSSYEQYF.

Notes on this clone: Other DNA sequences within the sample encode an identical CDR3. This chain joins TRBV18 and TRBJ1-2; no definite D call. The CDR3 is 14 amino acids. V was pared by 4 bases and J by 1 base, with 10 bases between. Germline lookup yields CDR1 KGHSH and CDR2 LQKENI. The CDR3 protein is CASSRLPNNYGYTF. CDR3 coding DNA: TGTGCCAGCTCACGACTACCTAATAACTATGGCTACACCTTC.

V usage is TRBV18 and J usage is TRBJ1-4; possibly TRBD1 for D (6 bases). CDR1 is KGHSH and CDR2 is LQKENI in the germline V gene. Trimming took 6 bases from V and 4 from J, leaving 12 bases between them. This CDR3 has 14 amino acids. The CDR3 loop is CASSLDRNNEKLFF. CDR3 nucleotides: TGTGCCAGCTCCTTGGACAGAAATAATGAAAAACTGTTTTTT.

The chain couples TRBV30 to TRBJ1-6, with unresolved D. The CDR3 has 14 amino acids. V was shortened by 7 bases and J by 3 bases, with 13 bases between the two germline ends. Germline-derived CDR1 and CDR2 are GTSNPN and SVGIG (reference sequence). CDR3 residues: CASTDRDYNSPLHF. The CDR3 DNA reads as TGTGCCTCCACTGACCGGGACTATAATTCACCCCTCCACTTT.

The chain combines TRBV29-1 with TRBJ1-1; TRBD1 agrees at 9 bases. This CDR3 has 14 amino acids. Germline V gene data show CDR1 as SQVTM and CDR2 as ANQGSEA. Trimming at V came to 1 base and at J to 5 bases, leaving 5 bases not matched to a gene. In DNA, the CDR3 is TGCAGCGTTGAAGGCCGGACAGGGGATACTGAAGCTTTCTTT. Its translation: CSVEGRTGDTEAFF. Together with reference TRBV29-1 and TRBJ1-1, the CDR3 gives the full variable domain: SAVISQKPSRDICQRGTSLTIQCQVDSQVTMMFWYRQQPGQSLTLIATANQGSEATYESGFVIDKFPISRPNLTFSTLTVSNMSPEDSSIYLCSVEGRTGDTEAFFGQGTRLTVV.

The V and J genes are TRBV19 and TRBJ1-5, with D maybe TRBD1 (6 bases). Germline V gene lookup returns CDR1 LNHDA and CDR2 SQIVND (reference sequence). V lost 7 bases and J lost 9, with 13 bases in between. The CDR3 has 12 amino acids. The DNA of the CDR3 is TGTGCCAGTAAACAGGGAGAAAGGCCCCAGCATTTT. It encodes CASKQGERPQHF.

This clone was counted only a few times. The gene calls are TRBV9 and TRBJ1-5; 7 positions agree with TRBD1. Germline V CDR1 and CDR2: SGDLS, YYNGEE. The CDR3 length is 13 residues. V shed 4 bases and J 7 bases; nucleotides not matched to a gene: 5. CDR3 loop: CASSFGTDQPQHF. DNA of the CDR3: TGTGCCAGCAGCTTCGGGACAGACCAGCCCCAGCATTTT.

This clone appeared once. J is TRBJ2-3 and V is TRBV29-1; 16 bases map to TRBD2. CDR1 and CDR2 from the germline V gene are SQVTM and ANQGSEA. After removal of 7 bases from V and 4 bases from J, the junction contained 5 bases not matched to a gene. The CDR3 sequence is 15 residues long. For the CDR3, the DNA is TGCAGCGGCTTTGGGACTAGCGGGAGGGCAGATACGCAGTATTTT. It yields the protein CSGFGTSGRADTQYF.

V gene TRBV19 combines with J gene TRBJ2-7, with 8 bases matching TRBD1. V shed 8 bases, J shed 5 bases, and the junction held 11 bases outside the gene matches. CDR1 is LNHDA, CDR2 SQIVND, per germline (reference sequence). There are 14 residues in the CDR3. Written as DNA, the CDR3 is TGTGCCAGTCGGCGTTTGGCAGGGGGCCACGAGCAGTACTTC. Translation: CASRRLAGGHEQYF.

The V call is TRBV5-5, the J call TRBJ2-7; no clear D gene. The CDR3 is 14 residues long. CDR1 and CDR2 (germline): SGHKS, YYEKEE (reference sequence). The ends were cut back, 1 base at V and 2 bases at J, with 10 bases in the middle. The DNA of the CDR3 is TGTGCCAGCAGCTTGAGGCAGGCGACCTACGAGCAGTACTTC. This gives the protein CASSLRQATYEQYF.

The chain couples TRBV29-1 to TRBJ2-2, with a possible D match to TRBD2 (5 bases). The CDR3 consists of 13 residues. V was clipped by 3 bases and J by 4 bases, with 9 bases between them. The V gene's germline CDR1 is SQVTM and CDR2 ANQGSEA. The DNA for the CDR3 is TGCAGCGTTGATCCCGGACTCACCGGGGAGCTGTTTTTT. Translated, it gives CSVDPGLTGELFF.

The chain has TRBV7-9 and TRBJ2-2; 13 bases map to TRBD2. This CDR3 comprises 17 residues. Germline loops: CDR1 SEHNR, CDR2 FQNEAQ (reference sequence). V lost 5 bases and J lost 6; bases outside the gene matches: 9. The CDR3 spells CASSLGRTSGSPGELFF. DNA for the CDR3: TGTGCCAGCAGCCTAGGAAGGACTAGCGGGAGTCCCGGGGAGCTGTTTTTT. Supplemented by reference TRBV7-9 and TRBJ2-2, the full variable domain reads DTGVSQNPRHKITKRGQNVTFRCDPISEHNRLYWYRQTLGQGPEFLTYFQNEAQLEKSRLLSDRFSAERPKGSFSTLEIQRTEQGDSAMYLCASSLGRTSGSPGELFFGEGSRLTVL.

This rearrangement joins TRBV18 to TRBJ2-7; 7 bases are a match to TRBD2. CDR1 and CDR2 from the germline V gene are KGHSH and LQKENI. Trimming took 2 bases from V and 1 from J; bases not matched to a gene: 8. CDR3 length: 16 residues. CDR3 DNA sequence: TGTGCCAGCTCACCAGGGGTAGCGGGTCAATCCTACGAGCAGTACTTC. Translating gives CASSPGVAGQSYEQYF.

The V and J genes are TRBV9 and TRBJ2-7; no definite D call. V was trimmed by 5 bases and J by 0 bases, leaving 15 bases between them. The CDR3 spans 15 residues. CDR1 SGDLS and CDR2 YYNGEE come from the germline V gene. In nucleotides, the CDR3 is TGTGCCAGCAGTCCTATTCCTTTAAGCTCCTACGAGCAGTACTTC. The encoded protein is CASSPIPLSSYEQYF.

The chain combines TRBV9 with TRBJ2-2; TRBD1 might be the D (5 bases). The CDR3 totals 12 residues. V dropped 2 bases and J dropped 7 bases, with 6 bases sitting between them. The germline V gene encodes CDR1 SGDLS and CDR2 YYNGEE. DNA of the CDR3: TGTGCCAGCAGCGTCACAGGCGGGGAGCTGTTTTTT. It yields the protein CASSVTGGELFF.

CDR3 in DNA: TGCAGCGTTGAGGACAGGGGGTGGAACACTGAAGCTTTCTTT. This encodes CSVEDRGWNTEAFF. The chain has TRBV29-1 and TRBJ1-1, with 10 bases that match TRBD1. CDR3 length: 14 amino acids. CDR1 is SQVTM and CDR2 is ANQGSEA in the germline V gene. V was clipped by 3 bases and J by 1 base; unmatched bases: 2.

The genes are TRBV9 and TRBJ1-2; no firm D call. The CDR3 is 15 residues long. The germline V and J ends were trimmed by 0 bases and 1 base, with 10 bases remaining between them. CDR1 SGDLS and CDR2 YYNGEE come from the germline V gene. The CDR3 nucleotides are TGTGCCAGCAGCGTAGAGGCAGGCGATAACTATGGCTACACCTTC. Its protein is CASSVEAGDNYGYTF.

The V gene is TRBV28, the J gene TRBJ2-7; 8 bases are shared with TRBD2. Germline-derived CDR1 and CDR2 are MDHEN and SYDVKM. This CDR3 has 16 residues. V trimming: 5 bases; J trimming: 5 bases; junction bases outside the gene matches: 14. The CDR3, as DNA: TGTGCCAGCAGTCTAGCACAGCGGGAGTATAACAACGAGCAGTACTTC. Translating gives CASSLAQREYNNEQYF.

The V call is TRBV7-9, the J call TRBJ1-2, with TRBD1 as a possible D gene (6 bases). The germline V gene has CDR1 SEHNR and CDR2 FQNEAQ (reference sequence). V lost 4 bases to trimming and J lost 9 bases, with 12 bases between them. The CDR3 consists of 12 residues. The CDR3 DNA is TGTGCCAGCAGCTCATACAGGGTTAGCTACACCTTC. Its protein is CASSSYRVSYTF.

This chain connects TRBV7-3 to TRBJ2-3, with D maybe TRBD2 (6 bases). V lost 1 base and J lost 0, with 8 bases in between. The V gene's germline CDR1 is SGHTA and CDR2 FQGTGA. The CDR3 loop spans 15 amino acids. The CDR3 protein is CASSLKGRSTDTQYF. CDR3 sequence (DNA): TGTGCCAGCAGCTTAAAGGGGAGGAGCACAGATACGCAGTATTTT.

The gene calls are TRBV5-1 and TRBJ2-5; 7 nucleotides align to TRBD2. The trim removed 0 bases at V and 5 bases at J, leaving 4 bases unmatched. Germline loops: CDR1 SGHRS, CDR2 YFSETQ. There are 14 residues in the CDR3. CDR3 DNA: TGCGCCAGCAGCTTGGATTCCGGGAGGGAGACCCAGTACTTC. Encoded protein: CASSLDSGRETQYF.

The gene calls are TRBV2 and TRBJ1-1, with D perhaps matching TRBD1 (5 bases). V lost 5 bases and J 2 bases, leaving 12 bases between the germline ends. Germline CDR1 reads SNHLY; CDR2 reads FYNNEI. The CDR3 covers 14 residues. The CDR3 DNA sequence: TGTGCCAGCAGTTCCCTTGACAGAAACACTGAAGCTTTCTTT. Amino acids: CASSSLDRNTEAFF.

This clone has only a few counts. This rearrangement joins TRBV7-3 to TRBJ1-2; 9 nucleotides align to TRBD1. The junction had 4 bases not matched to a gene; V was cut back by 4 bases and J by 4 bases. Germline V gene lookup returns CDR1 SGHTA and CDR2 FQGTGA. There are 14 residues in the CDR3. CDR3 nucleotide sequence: TGTGCCAGCAGCTCGGGACAGGGCGTCTATGGCTACACCTTC. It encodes CASSSGQGVYGYTF.

Written as DNA, the CDR3 is TGTGCCAGCAAAAAACAGGGGAGCAATCAGCCCCAGCATTTT. Its translation: CASKKQGSNQPQHF. The chain joins TRBV28 to TRBJ1-5, with 7 bases matching TRBD1. The V gene's germline CDR1 is MDHEN and CDR2 SYDVKM. This CDR3 has 14 residues. The V gene end was trimmed by 7 bases and the J gene end by 1 base; junction bases not matched to a gene: 4.

CDR3 region: CASSRVAENTEAFF. The CDR3 coding sequence is TGCGCCAGCAGCCGAGTAGCCGAGAACACTGAAGCTTTCTTT. The chain employs TRBV5-1 and TRBJ1-1; D is uncertain. V was clipped by 4 bases and J by 1 base, with 11 bases between them. This CDR3 contains 14 residues. The germline CDR1 and CDR2 sequences are SGHRS and YFSETQ.

As DNA, the CDR3 is TGTGCCAGCAGTAGACAGGGGGTAGGAGGTTCTGGAAACACCATATATTTT. Its translation: CASSRQGVGGSGNTIYF. This rearrangement joins TRBV2 to TRBJ1-3; 9 positions match TRBD1. CDR3 size: 17 residues. Trimming took 5 bases from V and 1 from J; bases not matched to a gene: 9. CDR1 is SNHLY, CDR2 FYNNEI, per germline. Looking up the rest from reference TRBV2 and TRBJ1-3 gives the full variable domain: EPEVTQTPSHQVTQMGQEVILRCVPISNHLYFYWYRQILGQKVEFLVSFYNNEISEKSEIFDDQFSVERPDGSNFTLKIRSTKLEDSAMYFCASSRQGVGGSGNTIYFGEGSWLTVV.